The TCR beta chain described here comes from a study of T cells in Graves' hyperthyroidism and ophthalmopathy. RNA transcripts yielded amplified TCR beta CDR3 regions. In the first-round RT-PCR of the TCR CDR3, the HTBI primer set was used. TCRdb reanalysed the multiplex PCR reads using MiXCR and keeps one entry per CDR3 protein. Among about 300,000 distinct CDR3 sequences, about an eighth were seen once, and the ten largest hold roughly 8%. Trimming stripped 8 bases from V and 3 bases from J, with 19 bases between. The CDR3 contains 15 residues. CDR1 and CDR2 (germline): MNHEY, SMNVEV (reference sequence). This clonotype was seen repeatedly, ten times or more.

This clonotype was sampled from a woman under 40 with Graves' hyperthyroidism that later progressed to Graves' ophthalmopathy. Material: blood. The V gene is TRBV27, the J gene TRBJ1-1; the D is unclear. The CDR3 coding sequence is TGTGCCAGCCAGTCCCCCTCGGGCCGACACACTGAAGCTTTCTTT. It is translated as CASQSPSGRHTEAFF.